The T cell receptor beta chain under discussion was sequenced for a study of molecular identifiers for immune sequencing clone quantification. About the study: Replicate experiments took RNA from 20,000 or 100,000 naive CD8 cells, divided it five ways and sequenced four. Study results and caveats: Even with some 990,000 naive cells present, spiked Jurkat TCR RNA from one cell was reportedly detectable. Over 99% of CMV-specific effector molecules, but under 1% of naive ones, were in clones above 20 copies.

In the sort, naive CD8 T cells were defined as CD8+CD4-CCR7+CD45RA+. This clonotype was observed at least ten times. Antigen specificity is unknown. Losses at the gene ends were 7 bases for V and 6 bases for J; bases not matched to a gene: 9. In germline, CDR1 is SEHNR, CDR2 FQNEAQ (reference sequence). The CDR3 sequence is 13 residues long. TCRdb re-derived calls from the PCR reads in MiXCR, one entry per CDR3 protein. The sample has 600,000 to 650,000 distinct CDR3 sequences; nearly 20% are singletons. The V and J genes are TRBV7-9 and TRBJ2-7; 7 bases are shared with TRBD2. The specimen sequenced was naive CD8+ T cells from blood, with Jurkat cell RNA spiked in. Subset in this sample: FACS-sorted CD8+CD4-CCR7+CD45RA+ naive T cells. This TCR was sampled from a human donor in good health. Some libraries in this study had Jurkat cell RNA spiked in. CDR3 sequence reads: CASTRGGGVEQYF. Written as DNA, the CDR3 is TGTGCCAGCACCCGCGGGGGAGGGGTCGAGCAGTACTTC.